This TCR beta chain was obtained from a study of T-cell reconstitution after alpha-beta-depleted transplantation in children. Whole-study findings and limits: Counts and diversity of T cells one year after transplant came mostly from newly produced T cells. Alpha-beta T cells present about two months after transplant were reported to originate from several hundred expanded graft clones.

This CDR3 has 16 amino acids. Germline V gene data show CDR1 as MNHEY and CDR2 as SVGAGI. V shed 0 bases and J 3 bases; nucleotides not matched to a gene: 6. A TCRbeta library incorporating unique molecular identifiers was prepared. TCRdb used MiXCR to reprocess the PCR reads, holding one entry per CDR3 protein. Of nearly 250,000 distinct CDR3 sequences in the sample, less than 9% are singletons; the top ten hold 6.3%. At least ten counts were recorded for this clonotype. The antigen remains unidentified. The receptor comes from a male patient under 18 who had a stem cell transplant for acute lymphoblastic leukemia, so the T cells may come from the graft donor. Sequencing used PBMCs, mostly from graft donor cells, obtained 180 days after TCRalphabeta/CD19-depleted stem cell transplant. The chain couples TRBV6-5 to TRBJ2-3, with TRBD2 matching over 7 bases. Here the CDR3 reads CASSYSGGRRTDTQYF. DNA of the CDR3: TGTGCCAGCAGTTACTCCGGGGGGAGAAGAACAGATACGCAGTATTTT.